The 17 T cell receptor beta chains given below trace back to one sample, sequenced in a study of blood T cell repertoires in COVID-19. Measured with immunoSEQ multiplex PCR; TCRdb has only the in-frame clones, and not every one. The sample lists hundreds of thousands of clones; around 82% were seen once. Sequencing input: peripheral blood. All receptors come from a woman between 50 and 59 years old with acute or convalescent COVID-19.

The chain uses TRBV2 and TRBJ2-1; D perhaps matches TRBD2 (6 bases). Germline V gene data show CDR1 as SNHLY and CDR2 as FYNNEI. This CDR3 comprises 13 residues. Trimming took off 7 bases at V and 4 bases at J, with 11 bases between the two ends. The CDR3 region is CASTDSGYNEQFF. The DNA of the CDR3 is TGTGCCAGCACGGATAGCGGATACAATGAGCAGTTCTTC.

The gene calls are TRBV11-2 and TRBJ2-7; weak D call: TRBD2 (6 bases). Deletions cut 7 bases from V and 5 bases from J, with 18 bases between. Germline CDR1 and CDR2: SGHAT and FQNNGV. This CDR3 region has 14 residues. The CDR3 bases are TGTGCCAGCACTCCCTTCGCGGGGAACCACGAGCAGTACTTC. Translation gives CASTPFAGNHEQYF. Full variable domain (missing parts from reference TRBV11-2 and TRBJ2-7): EAGVAQSPRYKIIEKRQSVAFWCNPISGHATLYWYQQILGQGPKLLIQFQNNGVVDDSQLPKDRFSAERLKGVDSTLKIQPAKLEDSAVYLCASTPFAGNHEQYFGPGTRLTVT.

As DNA, the CDR3 is TGTGCCAGCAGCCTTACAGGGTACCAGCCCCAGCATTTT. Encoded protein: CASSLTGYQPQHF. The chain combines TRBV7-2 with TRBJ1-5; weak D call: TRBD1 (6 bases). CDR3 length: 13 residues. V was pared by 5 bases and J by 7 bases, with 12 bases between. Germline V CDR1 and CDR2: SGHTA, FQGNSA.

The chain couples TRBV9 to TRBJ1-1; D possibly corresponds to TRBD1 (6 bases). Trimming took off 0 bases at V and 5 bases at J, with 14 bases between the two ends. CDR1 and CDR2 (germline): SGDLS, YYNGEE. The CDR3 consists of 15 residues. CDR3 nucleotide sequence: TGTGCCAGCAGCGTAGCTGCGGGGGGCAGGACTGAAGCTTTCTTT. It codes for CASSVAAGGRTEAFF. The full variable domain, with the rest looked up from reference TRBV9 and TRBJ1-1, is DSGVTQTPKHLITATGQRVTLRCSPRSGDLSVYWYQQSLDQGLQFLIQYYNGEERAKGNILERFSAQQFPDLHSELNLSSLELGDSALYFCASSVAAGGRTEAFFGQGTRLTVV.

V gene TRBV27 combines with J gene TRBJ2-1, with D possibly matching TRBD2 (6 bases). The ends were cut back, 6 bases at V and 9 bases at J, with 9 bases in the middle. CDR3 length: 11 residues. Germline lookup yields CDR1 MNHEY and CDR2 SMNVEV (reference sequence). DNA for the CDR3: TGTGCCAGCAGGGGGGGTATTGAGCAGTTCTTC. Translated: CASRGGIEQFF.

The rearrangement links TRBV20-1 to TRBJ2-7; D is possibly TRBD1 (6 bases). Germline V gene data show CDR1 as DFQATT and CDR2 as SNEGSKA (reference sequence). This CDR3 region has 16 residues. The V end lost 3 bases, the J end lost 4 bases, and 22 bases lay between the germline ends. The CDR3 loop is CSASVSGPGARYEQYF. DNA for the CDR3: TGCAGTGCTAGTGTCAGCGGTCCAGGGGCTAGATACGAGCAGTACTTC.

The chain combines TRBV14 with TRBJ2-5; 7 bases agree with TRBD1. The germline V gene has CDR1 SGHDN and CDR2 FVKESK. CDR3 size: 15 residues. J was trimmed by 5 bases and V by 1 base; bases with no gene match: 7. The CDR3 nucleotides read TGTGCCAGCAGCCAAGGCAGGGGGTTGACGGAGACCCAGTACTTC. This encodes CASSQGRGLTETQYF.

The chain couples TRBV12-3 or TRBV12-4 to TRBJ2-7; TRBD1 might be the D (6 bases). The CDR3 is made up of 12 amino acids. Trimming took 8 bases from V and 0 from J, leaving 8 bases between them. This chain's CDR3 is CASGQLSYEQYF. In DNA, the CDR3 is TGTGCCAGCGGACAGCTCTCCTACGAGCAGTACTTC.

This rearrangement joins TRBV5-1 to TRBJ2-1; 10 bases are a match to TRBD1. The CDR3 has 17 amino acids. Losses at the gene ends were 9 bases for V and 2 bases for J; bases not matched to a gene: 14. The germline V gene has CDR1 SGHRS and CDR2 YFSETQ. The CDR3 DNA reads TGCGCCAACAGGGACAGGGGCCTAGGTTATACCTACAATGAGCAGTTCTTC. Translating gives CANRDRGLGYTYNEQFF.

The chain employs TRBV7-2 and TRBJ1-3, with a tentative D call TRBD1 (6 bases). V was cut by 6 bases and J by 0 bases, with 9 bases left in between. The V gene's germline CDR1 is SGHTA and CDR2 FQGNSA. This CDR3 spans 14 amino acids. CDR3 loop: CASSSTGSGNTIYF. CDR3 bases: TGTGCCAGCAGTTCGACAGGCTCTGGAAACACCATATATTTT. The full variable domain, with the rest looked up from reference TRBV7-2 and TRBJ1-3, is GAGVSQSPSNKVTEKGKDVELRCDPISGHTALYWYRQSLGQGLEFLIYFQGNSAPDKSGLPSDRFSAERTGGSVSTLTIQRTQQEDSAVYLCASSSTGSGNTIYFGEGSWLTVV.

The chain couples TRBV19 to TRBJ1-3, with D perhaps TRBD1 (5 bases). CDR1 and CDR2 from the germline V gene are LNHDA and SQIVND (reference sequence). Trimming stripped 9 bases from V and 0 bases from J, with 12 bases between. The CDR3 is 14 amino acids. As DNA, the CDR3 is TGTGCCAGCCGCGTTCAGGGCTCTGGAAACACCATATATTTT. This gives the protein CASRVQGSGNTIYF. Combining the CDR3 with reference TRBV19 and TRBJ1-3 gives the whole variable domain DGGITQSPKYLFRKEGQNVTLSCEQNLNHDAMYWYRQDPGQGLRLIYYSQIVNDFQKGDIAEGYSVSREKKESFPLTVTSAQKNPTAFYLCASRVQGSGNTIYFGEGSWLTVV.

The CDR3 reads CASSRTGGSDEQFF. CDR3 DNA sequence: TGTGCCAGCAGCCGGACAGGGGGATCCGATGAGCAGTTCTTC. V is TRBV5-8 and J is TRBJ2-1; 10 bases are a match to TRBD1. This CDR3 spans 14 amino acids. CDR1 and CDR2 (germline): SGHTS, YDEGEE. With 4 bases clipped from V and 8 bases from J, the junction kept 6 bases outside the gene matches.

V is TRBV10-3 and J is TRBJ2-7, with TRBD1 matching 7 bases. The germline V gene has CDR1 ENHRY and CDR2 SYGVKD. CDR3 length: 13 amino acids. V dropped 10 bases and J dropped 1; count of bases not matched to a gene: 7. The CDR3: CATLQGISYEQYF. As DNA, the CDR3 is TGTGCCACCTTACAGGGGATATCCTACGAGCAGTACTTC.

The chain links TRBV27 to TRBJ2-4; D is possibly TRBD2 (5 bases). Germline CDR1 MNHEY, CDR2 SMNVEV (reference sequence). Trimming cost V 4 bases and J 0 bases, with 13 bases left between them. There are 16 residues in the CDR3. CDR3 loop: CASSSLERLAKNIQYF. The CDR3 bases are TGTGCCAGCAGTTCTCTAGAGCGGCTAGCCAAAAACATTCAGTACTTC.

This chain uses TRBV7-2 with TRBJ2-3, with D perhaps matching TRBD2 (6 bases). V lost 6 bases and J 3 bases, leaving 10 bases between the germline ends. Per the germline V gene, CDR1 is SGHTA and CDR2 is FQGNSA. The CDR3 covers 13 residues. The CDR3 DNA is TGTGCCAGCAGTTCTAGCGTTACAGATACGCAGTATTTT. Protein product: CASSSSVTDTQYF. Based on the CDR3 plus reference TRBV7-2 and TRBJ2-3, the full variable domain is GAGVSQSPSNKVTEKGKDVELRCDPISGHTALYWYRQSLGQGLEFLIYFQGNSAPDKSGLPSDRFSAERTGGSVSTLTIQRTQQEDSAVYLCASSSSVTDTQYFGPGTRLTVL.

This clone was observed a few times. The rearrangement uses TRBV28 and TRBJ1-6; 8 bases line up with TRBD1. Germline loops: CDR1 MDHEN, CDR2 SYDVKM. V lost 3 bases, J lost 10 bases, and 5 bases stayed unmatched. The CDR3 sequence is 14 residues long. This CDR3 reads CASSFSGGDSPLHF. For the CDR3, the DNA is TGTGCCAGCAGTTTTTCAGGGGGCGACTCACCCCTCCACTTT.

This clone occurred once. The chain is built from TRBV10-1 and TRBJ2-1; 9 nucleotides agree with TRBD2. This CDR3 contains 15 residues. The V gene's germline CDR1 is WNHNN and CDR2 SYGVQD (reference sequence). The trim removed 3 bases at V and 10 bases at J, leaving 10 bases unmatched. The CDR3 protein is CASSDRREGRGEQFF. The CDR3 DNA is TGCGCCAGCAGTGATAGGCGGGAGGGCCGTGGGGAGCAGTTCTTC.